This is a list of T cell receptor beta chains from one sample in a study of T cells in Graves' hyperthyroidism and ophthalmopathy. TCRdb fed the multiplex PCR reads into MiXCR, producing one record per CDR3 protein. The table has more than 500,000 distinct CDR3 sequences, about 16% seen once; the top ten hold about 29%. The specimen sequenced was blood. These receptors came from a woman aged 25-40 years with Graves' ophthalmopathy. Each CDR3 is given with its conserved first and last residue. Each record gives: J gene, V gene, clone size, D gene, CDR3 DNA, CDR3 protein. The D gene is left open where the match is weak. Rows give clone size only sometimes, using once, few, many, or a class for an expanded clone.

>TRBJ1-1|TRBV28|many|NA
TGTGCCAGCAGCTTCCAGGGTTCGTCCACTGAAGCTTTCTTT
CASSFQGSSTEAFF
>TRBJ2-7|TRBV29-1|few|TRBD1
TGCAGCGCCGGGACAGGGCTCAGCTACGAGCAGTACTTC
CSAGTGLSYEQYF
>TRBJ1-5|TRBV28|NA|TRBD1
TGTGCCAGCAGTTTATCCGGGACAGGGCTGGGCAATCAGCCCCAGCATTTT
CASSLSGTGLGNQPQHF
>TRBJ1-2|TRBV4-1|NA|TRBD1
TGCGCCAGCAGCCAACCTGGGATTCCGGGACAGGGATTCCATGGCTACACCTTC
CASSQPGIPGQGFHGYTF
>TRBJ2-1|TRBV19|NA|NA
TGTGCCAGTAGTATAGATCCTGGGCAGTACAACGAGCAGTTCTTC
CASSIDPGQYNEQFF
>TRBJ2-3|TRBV29-1|NA|TRBD2
TGCGCGGGGCTAGCGGGAATAGATACGCAGTATTTT
CAGLAGIDTQYF
>TRBJ2-3|TRBV20-1|many|TRBD2
TGCAGTGCTAGTAATCTAGCGGGCAGCACAGATACGCAGTATTTT
CSASNLAGSTDTQYF
>TRBJ1-1|TRBV7-3|few|NA
TGTGCCAGCACCCCCCAGCCAGGGACTGAAGCTTTCTTT
CASTPQPGTEAFF
>TRBJ2-5|TRBV28|once|NA
TGTGCCAGCTTCCAGGGGGAGACCCAGTACTTC
CASFQGETQYF
>TRBJ2-7|TRBV15|NA|TRBD2
TGTGCCACCAGCAGAAGGACCAGCGGGAGCTCCTACGAGCAGTACTTC
CATSRRTSGSSYEQYF
>TRBJ2-7|TRBV10-1|few|TRBD2
TGCGCCAGCAGTGAGAAGCTAGCGGGGTCCTACGAGCAGTACTTC
CASSEKLAGSYEQYF
>TRBJ1-6|TRBV6-5|NA|TRBD1
TGTGCCAGCAGTCACAACAGGGGGCAGGATTCACCCCTCCACTTT
CASSHNRGQDSPLHF
>TRBJ2-1|TRBV7-3|NA|TRBD2
TGTGCCAGCAGCTTACTAGCGGGAGGCAATGAGCAGTCCTTC
CASSLLAGGNEQSF
>TRBJ2-1|TRBV7-9|few|TRBD2
TGTGCCAGCAGCCCAGCCGGACAGCCCAAAGCGGGAGGGCCTCATGAGCAGTTCTTC
CASSPAGQPKAGGPHEQFF
>TRBJ2-7|TRBV7-8|few|NA
TGTGCCAGCAGCTTCACTAGGGGGGTGGTGCAGTACTTC
CASSFTRGVVQYF
>TRBJ1-4|TRBV4-2|NA|NA
TGTGCCAGCAGCCCGGGAGGGGGGTCGGATGAAAAACTGTTTTTT
CASSPGGGSDEKLFF
>TRBJ2-3|TRBV11-2|many|TRBD2
TGTGCCAGCAGCTTGCGGCGGGGGGCAGATACGCAGTATTTT
CASSLRRGADTQYF
>TRBJ1-2|TRBV7-9|NA|TRBD1
TGTGCCAGCAGCTCCAATATTTTAACCCGGGACAGTAACTATGGCTACACCTTC
CASSSNILTRDSNYGYTF
>TRBJ2-1|TRBV12-3/TRBV12-4|NA|TRBD2
TGTGCCAGCAGTCAAGCGGGAGGGGGGAATGAGCAGTTCTTC
CASSQAGGGNEQFF
>TRBJ2-7|TRBV28|NA|NA
TGTGCCAGCAGTTTATGGGCCGACGAGCAGTACTTC
CASSLWADEQYF
>TRBJ1-4|TRBV2|many|NA
TGTGCCAGCCGGGGACACACTAATGAAAAACTGTTTTTT
CASRGHTNEKLFF
>TRBJ1-1|TRBV7-9|few|NA
TGTGCCAGCAGCTCTCTCGGACTCATGAACACTGAAGCTTTCTTT
CASSSLGLMNTEAFF
>TRBJ1-1|TRBV10-3|NA|NA
TGTGCCATAGAGATTGTTTTGGGCGCTGAAGCTTTCTTT
CAIEIVLGAEAFF
>TRBJ2-2|TRBV20-1|NA|TRBD1
TGCAGTGCTAGAGATCCGGGACAGGGAGGTTATCCCGGGGAGCTGTTTTTT
CSARDPGQGGYPGELFF
>TRBJ2-2|TRBV11-2|many|TRBD2
TGTGCCAGCAGCCGATTTGGGACTAGCGGGACCGGGGAGCTGTTTTTT
CASSRFGTSGTGELFF
>TRBJ1-1|TRBV28|many|NA
TGTGCCAGCAGCTTAGGGGGAGCGGAAGCTTTCTTT
CASSLGGAEAFF
>TRBJ2-1|TRBV7-2|many|NA
TGTGCCAGCACCCTCGGGACCCCTAGGGGGGATGAGCAGTTCTTC
CASTLGTPRGDEQFF
>TRBJ2-7|TRBV18|NA|TRBD1
TGTGCCAGCTCACTTGGGACAGGGTCTTCCAACGAGCAGTACTTC
CASSLGTGSSNEQYF
>TRBJ2-4|TRBV5-6|few|TRBD2
TGTGCCAGCAATAGCGGGCTAGCCAAAAACATTCAGTACTTC
CASNSGLAKNIQYF
>TRBJ1-5|TRBV5-6|NA|NA
TGTGCCAGCGGCTCCTGGGGGTATAGCAATCAGCCCCAGCATTTT
CASGSWGYSNQPQHF
>TRBJ1-1|TRBV14|many|NA
TGTGCCAGCAGCCAAGGCTTCTCTGAAGCTTTCTTT
CASSQGFSEAFF
>TRBJ2-7|TRBV28|NA|NA
TGTGCCAGCAGCATGGGGGCGTACGAGCAGTACTTC
CASSMGAYEQYF
>TRBJ2-2|TRBV12-3/TRBV12-4|NA|TRBD2
TGTGCCAGCAGCAGCGGGACTAGCGAGAACACCGGGGAGCTGTTTTTT
CASSSGTSENTGELFF
>TRBJ2-2|TRBV2|many|TRBD2
TGTGCCAGCAGTACCAGCGAAGGGTGGGAGGGCCGGACCGGGGAGCTGTTTTTT
CASSTSEGWEGRTGELFF
>TRBJ1-4|TRBV20-1|many|NA
TGCAGTGCTAACGAAGGGGGGGGTGAAAAACTGTTTTTT
CSANEGGGEKLFF
>TRBJ1-3|TRBV6-2/TRBV6-3|few|TRBD1
TGTGCCAGCAGTTCCTACAGGGGACGAAACACCATATATTTT
CASSSYRGRNTIYF
>TRBJ2-1|TRBV9|NA|TRBD2
TGTGCCAGCAGCGTAGGAGCGGGAGGGGGCAATGAGCAGTTCTTC
CASSVGAGGGNEQFF
>TRBJ1-1|TRBV9|many|NA
TGTGCCAGCAGCGCGGGACGGGGGAACACTGAAGCTTTCTTT
CASSAGRGNTEAFF
>TRBJ2-3|TRBV7-2|many|TRBD2
TGTGCCAGCAGCTTAGGGACTAGCGGGAGAGTCGATACGCAGTATTTT
CASSLGTSGRVDTQYF
>TRBJ2-1|TRBV20-1|NA|TRBD2
TGCAGTGCTAGCTCTTTGGGACTAGCGGGAGGAGGTCAGTTCTTC
CSASSLGLAGGGQFF
>TRBJ2-1|TRBV7-9|many|NA
TGTGCCAGCAGCTTACAGGTGGGGAATGAGCAGTTCTTC
CASSLQVGNEQFF
>TRBJ2-2|TRBV2|many|TRBD1
TGTGCCAGCAGTCAGACAGGGGGGCTCGGGGAGCTGTTTTTT
CASSQTGGLGELFF
>TRBJ1-5|TRBV19|NA|NA
TGTGCCAGTAGTATAGTGCGAGGGTCCCAGCCCCAGCATTTT
CASSIVRGSQPQHF
>TRBJ2-6|TRBV7-2|few|TRBD1
TGTGCCAGCAGCGCGGGACAGGGTACCAGCTCTGGGGCCAACGTCCTGACTTTC
CASSAGQGTSSGANVLTF
>TRBJ1-1|TRBV5-5|many|NA
TGTGCCAGCAGCTTGGGTACAGGGTTGGACACTGAAGCTTTCTTT
CASSLGTGLDTEAFF
>TRBJ1-4|TRBV4-1|many|NA
TGCGCCAGCAGCCAAGATTGGGAGGATGATGCAACTAATGAAAAACTGTTTTTT
CASSQDWEDDATNEKLFF
>TRBJ1-2|TRBV15|NA|NA
TGTGCCACCAGCAGAGATGGCTATGGCTACACCTTC
CATSRDGYGYTF
>TRBJ2-2|TRBV20-1|many|NA
TGCAGTGCTAGAGAATGGGCGAACACCGGGGAGCTGTTTTTT
CSAREWANTGELFF
>TRBJ2-5|TRBV5-4|few|TRBD1
TGTGCCAGCAGCCCACAAACAGGGGCCGACCAAGAGACCCAGTACTTC
CASSPQTGADQETQYF